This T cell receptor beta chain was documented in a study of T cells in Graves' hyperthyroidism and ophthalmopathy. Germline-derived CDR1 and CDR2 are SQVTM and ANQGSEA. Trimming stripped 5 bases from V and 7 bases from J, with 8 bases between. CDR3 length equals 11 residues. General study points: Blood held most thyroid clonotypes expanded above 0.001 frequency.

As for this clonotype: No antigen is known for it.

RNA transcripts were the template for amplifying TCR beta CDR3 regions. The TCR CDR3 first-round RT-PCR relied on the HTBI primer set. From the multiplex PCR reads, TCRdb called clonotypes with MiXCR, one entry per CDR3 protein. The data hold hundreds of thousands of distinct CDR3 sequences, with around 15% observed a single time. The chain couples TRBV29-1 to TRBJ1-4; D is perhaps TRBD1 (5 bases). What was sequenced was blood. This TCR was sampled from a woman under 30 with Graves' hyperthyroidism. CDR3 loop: CSVLTGEKLFF. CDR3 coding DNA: TGCAGCGTTCTCACAGGTGAAAAACTGTTTTTT.